The subject of this entry is one T cell receptor beta chain. As yet, its antigen is unknown. This sample was included in a study of blood T cells in healthy people across ages. Study-wide results and limits: The fall in TCR beta diversity per million T cells was roughly linear with age.

A second PCR of roughly 7 to 11 cycles used a sample-barcoded 5' primer and a J-beta primer mix. TCRdb redid the calling of the 5' RACE reads with MiXCR, one entry per CDR3 protein. Among around 1.1 million distinct CDR3 sequences listed, 35% to 45% were seen once. Between the trimmed V and J ends, which lost 2 bases and 3 bases, there was a span of 13 bases. In germline, CDR1 is DFQATT, CDR2 SNEGSKA (reference sequence). The CDR3 totals 14 residues. They isolated at least 6 million PBMCs from each sample. A minimum of 6 micrograms of total RNA was extracted per sample. This sequence originates from a young man in good health. The chain joins TRBV20-1 to TRBJ1-2; weak D call: TRBD1 (5 bases). Sequenced material: blood. In DNA form, the CDR3 reads TGCAGTGCTAGACCAAAGGGGCTTCACTATGGCTACACCTTC. Protein product: CSARPKGLHYGYTF.